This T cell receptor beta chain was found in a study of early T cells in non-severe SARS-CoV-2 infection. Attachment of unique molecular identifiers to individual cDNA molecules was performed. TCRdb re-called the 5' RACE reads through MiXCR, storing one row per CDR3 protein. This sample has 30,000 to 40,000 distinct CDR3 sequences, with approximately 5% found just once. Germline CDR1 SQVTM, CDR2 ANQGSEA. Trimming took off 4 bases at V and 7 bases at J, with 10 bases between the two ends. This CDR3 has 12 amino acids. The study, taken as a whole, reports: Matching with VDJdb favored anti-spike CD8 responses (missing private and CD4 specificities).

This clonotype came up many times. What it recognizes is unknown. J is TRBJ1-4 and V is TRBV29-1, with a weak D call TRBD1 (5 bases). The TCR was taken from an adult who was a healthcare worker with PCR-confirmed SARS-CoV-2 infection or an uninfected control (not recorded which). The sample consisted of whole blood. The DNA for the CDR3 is TGCAGCGTTGTAGATCAGGGTGAAAAACTGTTTTTT. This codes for CSVVDQGEKLFF.